Following are 20 T cell receptor beta chains from one sample sequenced in a study of CD8 T cells in Susac syndrome. Reverse transcription of about 0.5 to 1 ug RNA used random hexamers. From the immunoSEQ multiplex PCR reads, TCRdb called clonotypes with MiXCR, one entry per CDR3 protein. The sample has tens of thousands of distinct CDR3 sequences; 90% to 95% are singletons. Source material: CD4+ T cells from PBMCs. Receptor source: a human donor with Susac syndrome.

A few counts support this clonotype. V and J are TRBV7-2 and TRBJ2-5; D unresolved. The CDR3 runs to 12 residues. Germline V gene lookup returns CDR1 SGHTA and CDR2 FQGNSA. The germline V and J ends were trimmed by 2 bases and 4 bases, with 5 bases remaining between them. CDR3 region: CASSLRVETQYF. CDR3 DNA sequence: TGTGCCAGCAGCTTAAGGGTAGAGACCCAGTACTTC.

This clonotype showed up just once. This sequence joins TRBV4-1 and TRBJ2-7; 7 bases map to TRBD1. The V and J ends lost 4 bases and 6 bases, in that order; junction bases with no gene match: 3. Per the germline V gene, CDR1 is MGHRA and CDR2 is YSYEKL. This CDR3 region has 12 residues. CDR3 protein: CASSRGGREQYF. As DNA, the CDR3 is TGCGCCAGCAGCCGAGGGGGCCGCGAGCAGTACTTC.

The genes are TRBV6-6 and TRBJ2-7; TRBD2 matches at 9 bases. This CDR3 contains 16 residues. The V segment lost 5 bases and the J segment 6 bases; nucleotides outside the gene matches: 14. CDR1 MNHNY and CDR2 SVGAGI come from the germline V gene (reference sequence). In DNA form, the CDR3 reads TGTGCCAGCAGTCACGACCCCCGGACTAGCGTCCCCGAGCAGTACTTC. Its protein product is CASSHDPRTSVPEQYF.

The gene calls are TRBV11-2 and TRBJ1-1; D uncertain. The CDR3 is 14 amino acids. The germline CDR1 and CDR2 sequences are SGHAT and FQNNGV. V dropped 0 bases and J dropped 0 bases, with 5 bases sitting between them. In nucleotides, the CDR3 is TGTGCCAGCAGCTTAGAAAGGATGAACACTGAAGCTTTCTTT. Translating it yields CASSLERMNTEAFF.

This chain links TRBV30 with TRBJ2-5; unclear D gene. Looked up from germline, CDR1 is GTSNPN and CDR2 is SVGIG (reference sequence). Trimming took off 3 bases at V and 4 bases at J, with 9 bases between the two ends. This CDR3 has 12 amino acids. Here the CDR3 reads CAWRAFGETQYF. In DNA, the CDR3 is TGTGCCTGGAGAGCGTTCGGAGAGACCCAGTACTTC. The full variable domain, completed using reference TRBV30 and TRBJ2-5, is SQTIHQWPATLVQPVGSPLSLECTVEGTSNPNLYWYRQAAGRGLQLLFYSVGIGQISSEVPQNLSASRPQDRQFILSSKKLLLSDSGFYLCAWRAFGETQYFGPGTRLLVL.

The V and J genes are TRBV29-1 and TRBJ1-1; D unclear. Germline assignment: CDR1 SQVTM and CDR2 ANQGSEA. V lost 4 bases and J lost 2, with 11 bases in between. The CDR3 loop spans 13 amino acids. CDR3: CSVAEGRNTEAFF. CDR3 DNA sequence: TGCAGCGTTGCAGAGGGAAGAAACACTGAAGCTTTCTTT.

In regard to this clonotype: Sequence at one end of the junction differs from germline and may be a read error. The V gene is TRBV19, the J gene TRBJ2-1; 10 bases align to TRBD2. The CDR3 is 13 residues long. The V gene's germline CDR1 is LNHDA and CDR2 SQIVND (reference sequence). Here the CDR3 reads CASSLSGTLAGEF. In DNA form, the CDR3 reads TGTGCCAGTTCCTTATCGGGGACTCTAGCGGGGGAATTC.

The rearrangement uses TRBV12-3 or TRBV12-4 and TRBJ1-5; maybe TRBD1 (6 bases). The CDR3 extends over 13 amino acids. V lost 7 bases and J 1 base, leaving 8 bases between the germline ends. The DNA for the CDR3 is TGTGCCAGCAAGGGGGTGAGCAATCAGCCCCAGCATTTT. Its translation is CASKGVSNQPQHF.

This rearrangement joins TRBV15 to TRBJ2-2; D possibly corresponds to TRBD1 (5 bases). This CDR3 region has 16 residues. The germline V gene has CDR1 LNHNV and CDR2 YYDKDF (reference sequence). V was cut by 0 bases and J by 3 bases, with 11 bases left in between. CDR3 DNA: TGTGCCACCAGCAGAGAGGGTGGGGCCTACACCGGGGAGCTGTTTTTT. Translating it yields CATSREGGAYTGELFF.

The CDR3 DNA reads TGCAGTGCTCAGAGGAGTCTTTCCGTGGTCGGGGAGCTGTTTTTT. Protein: CSAQRSLSVVGELFF. The chain links TRBV20-1 to TRBJ2-2; D gene ambiguous. Germline loops: CDR1 DFQATT, CDR2 SNEGSKA (reference sequence). The ends were cut back, 5 bases at V and 7 bases at J, with 20 bases in the middle. There are 15 residues in the CDR3.

Only one count was recorded for this clonotype. The CDR3 reads CATSRHTDTQYF. Here the CDR3 DNA reads TGTGCCACCAGCAGACACACAGATACGCAGTATTTT. The chain is built from TRBV15 and TRBJ2-3, with D unclear. The germline CDR1 and CDR2 sequences are LNHNV and YYDKDF (reference sequence). V was trimmed by 2 bases and J by 2 bases, leaving 2 bases between them. This CDR3 has 12 amino acids.

V is TRBV12-3 or TRBV12-4 and J is TRBJ1-1; perhaps TRBD1 as D (5 bases). The CDR3 contains 12 residues. The germline V and J ends were trimmed by 3 bases and 5 bases, with 7 bases remaining between them. DNA for the CDR3: TGTGCCAGCAGTTTTCAGGGTACTGAAGCTTTCTTT. This encodes CASSFQGTEAFF.

This chain connects TRBV12-5 to TRBJ2-1; D unresolved. The CDR3 is made up of 14 amino acids. Germline CDR1 is LGHNT and CDR2 is FRNRAP. Trimming pared 5 bases from V and 2 bases from J, leaving 10 bases between. CDR3 bases: TGTGCTAGTGGTACCAGTATTACCTACAATGAGCAGTTCTTC. Translated, it gives CASGTSITYNEQFF.

The chain uses TRBV3-1 and TRBJ2-7; the D call may be TRBD1 or TRBD2 (6 bases each). The CDR3 loop spans 15 amino acids. The V end lost 0 bases, the J end lost 0 bases, and 9 bases lay between the germline ends. The germline CDR1 and CDR2 sequences are LGHDT and YNNKEL (reference sequence). For the CDR3, the DNA is TGTGCCAGCAGCCAAGAAGGGGGGAGCTCCTACGAGCAGTACTTC. Amino acids: CASSQEGGSSYEQYF.

This sequence joins TRBV12-3 or TRBV12-4 and TRBJ2-7; D is ambiguous. This CDR3 comprises 14 residues. V gave up 5 bases and J gave up 2 bases, with 13 bases separating them. CDR3 sequence: CASSMRRAPYEQYF. The CDR3 DNA reads TGTGCCAGCAGTATGAGACGGGCCCCCTACGAGCAGTACTTC.

A single count supports this clonotype. V gene TRBV30 combines with J gene TRBJ1-2, with D unresolved. The CDR3 covers 15 residues. The germline gives CDR1 GTSNPN, CDR2 SVGIG (reference sequence). Trimming shortened V by 1 base and J by 7 bases, and 19 bases separated the two germline ends. CDR3 loop: CAWSARAGQSSGYTF. DNA of the CDR3: TGTGCCTGGAGTGCACGAGCTGGGCAGTCTTCTGGCTACACCTTC.

This CDR3 is CASSTRTGLTEAFF. The CDR3 nucleotides read TGTGCCAGTAGTACCCGGACAGGGCTGACTGAAGCTTTCTTT. V and J are TRBV19 and TRBJ1-1; 8 nucleotides align to TRBD1. V was clipped by 4 bases and J by 5 bases; unmatched bases: 6. Germline values: CDR1 LNHDA, CDR2 SQIVND (reference sequence). This CDR3 spans 14 amino acids. Full variable domain (rest looked up from reference TRBV19 and TRBJ1-1): DGGITQSPKYLFRKEGQNVTLSCEQNLNHDAMYWYRQDPGQGLRLIYYSQIVNDFQKGDIAEGYSVSREKKESFPLTVTSAQKNPTAFYLCASSTRTGLTEAFFGQGTRLTVV.

V gene TRBV15 combines with J gene TRBJ2-3, with 14 bases identical to TRBD2. There are 17 residues in the CDR3. Germline CDR1 is LNHNV and CDR2 is YYDKDF (reference sequence). With 0 bases clipped from V and 6 bases from J, the junction kept 5 bases outside the gene matches. The DNA for the CDR3 is TGTGCCACCAGCAGAGATCCCGGACTAGCGGGGGGTGATACGCAGTATTTT. It encodes CATSRDPGLAGGDTQYF. The variable domain in full, completed from reference TRBV15 and TRBJ2-3, reads DAMVIQNPRYQVTQFGKPVTLSCSQTLNHNVMYWYQQKSSQAPKLLFHYYDKDFNNEADTPDNFQSRRPNTSFCFLDIRSPGLGDTAMYLCATSRDPGLAGGDTQYFGPGTRLTVL.

This clonotype has just one count. This chain connects TRBV9 to TRBJ1-2, with 7 bases matching TRBD1. Germline loops: CDR1 SGDLS, CDR2 YYNGEE. The CDR3 is made up of 15 amino acids. V gave up 4 bases and J gave up 4 bases; unmatched junction bases: 10. For the CDR3, the DNA is TGTGCCAGCAGCACACGATACAGGGGATTCTATGGCTACACCTTC. Amino acid sequence: CASSTRYRGFYGYTF.

The gene calls are TRBV19 and TRBJ2-5; 10 bases are a match to TRBD2. Unmatched junction bases numbered 6, after V lost 9 bases and J lost 5 bases. Per the germline V gene, CDR1 is LNHDA and CDR2 is SQIVND (reference sequence). There are 13 residues in the CDR3. The CDR3 protein is CASASGGGETQYF. CDR3 DNA: TGTGCCAGCGCTAGCGGGGGAGGGGAGACCCAGTACTTC.